A selection of T cell receptor beta chains follows, all from one sample in a study of regulatory T cells in long-lasting Graves disease. TCRdb re-analysed the multiplex PCR reads in MiXCR, keeping a single row per CDR3 protein. The sample consists of 400,000 to 450,000 distinct CDR3 sequences, around a quarter of them appearing once. This material consisted of peripheral blood mononuclear cells (PBMCs), taken when the disease was refractory, from a patient treated with antithyroid drugs. These receptors were collected from a female donor with Graves disease. Each CDR3 is given with its conserved first and last residue. A D gene is named only where the DNA matches it firmly. Clone sizes are given selectively: once, few, many, or a class where the clone is expanded.

j_call: TRBJ1-5; v_call: TRBV19; cdr3_length: 15; d_call: TRBD1; clone_size: .; cdr3_nt: TGTGCCAGTAGTGCGGACAGGGGTGGCAATCAGCCCCAGCATTTT; cdr3_aa: CASSADRGGNQPQHF
j_call: TRBJ1-1; v_call: TRBV7-2; cdr3_length: 15; d_call: .; clone_size: many; cdr3_nt: TGTGCCAGCAGCTTAAGGAACGGGCTCAGCTTTGAAGCTTTCTTT; cdr3_aa: CASSLRNGLSFEAFF
j_call: TRBJ2-7; v_call: TRBV28; cdr3_length: 15; d_call: .; clone_size: .; cdr3_nt: TGTGCCAGCAGTTCCTTCAGGGGAGGGCACGACGAGCAGTACTTC; cdr3_aa: CASSSFRGGHDEQYF
j_call: TRBJ1-1; v_call: TRBV12-3/TRBV12-4; cdr3_length: 14; d_call: .; clone_size: many; cdr3_nt: TGCGCCAGCAGCCGCGGGACCTCGGTCACTGAAGCTTTCTTT; cdr3_aa: CASSRGTSVTEAFF
j_call: TRBJ1-3; v_call: TRBV28; cdr3_length: 15; d_call: .; clone_size: .; cdr3_nt: TGTGCCAGCAGTTTGCCCCACAAACATGGAAACACCATATATTTT; cdr3_aa: CASSLPHKHGNTIYF
j_call: TRBJ2-5; v_call: TRBV11-3; cdr3_length: 12; d_call: .; clone_size: .; cdr3_nt: TGTGCCAGCAGCTCCGACAGGGAGACCCAGTACTTC; cdr3_aa: CASSSDRETQYF
j_call: TRBJ1-2; v_call: TRBV29-1; cdr3_length: 11; d_call: .; clone_size: .; cdr3_nt: TGCAGCGTTGAAGACTACACTGGCTACACCTTC; cdr3_aa: CSVEDYTGYTF
j_call: TRBJ2-7; v_call: TRBV4-2; cdr3_length: 11; d_call: .; clone_size: .; cdr3_nt: TGTGCCAGCAGCCAAGATCCGGGAGAGGGCTTC; cdr3_aa: CASSQDPGEGF
j_call: TRBJ1-6; v_call: TRBV18; cdr3_length: 15; d_call: TRBD1; clone_size: .; cdr3_nt: TGTGCCAGCTCACCTAAGACAGGGGGTGGTTCACCCCTCCACTTT; cdr3_aa: CASSPKTGGGSPLHF
j_call: TRBJ1-2; v_call: TRBV27; cdr3_length: 13; d_call: .; clone_size: many; cdr3_nt: TGTGCCAGCAGGGTACACTCCGGTGGGGGCTACACCTTC; cdr3_aa: CASRVHSGGGYTF
j_call: TRBJ1-3; v_call: TRBV12-3/TRBV12-4; cdr3_length: 13; d_call: .; clone_size: few; cdr3_nt: TGTGCCAGCAGTCTCTTCGGACGAAACACCATATATTTT; cdr3_aa: CASSLFGRNTIYF
j_call: TRBJ1-5; v_call: TRBV6-1; cdr3_length: 16; d_call: TRBD1; clone_size: few; cdr3_nt: TGTGCCAGCAGTCGGACAGGGGATGACAGCAATCAGCCCCAGCATTTT; cdr3_aa: CASSRTGDDSNQPQHF
j_call: TRBJ2-3; v_call: TRBV28; cdr3_length: 15; d_call: .; clone_size: few; cdr3_nt: TGTGCCAGCAGCCGCAGGGTTGGGGGCACAGATACGCAGTATTTT; cdr3_aa: CASSRRVGGTDTQYF
j_call: TRBJ2-7; v_call: TRBV9; cdr3_length: 16; d_call: TRBD1; clone_size: .; cdr3_nt: TGTGCCAGCAGCGTAGGTGGGACAGGGGACTCCTACGAGCAGTACTTC; cdr3_aa: CASSVGGTGDSYEQYF
j_call: TRBJ2-5; v_call: TRBV5-6; cdr3_length: 14; d_call: .; clone_size: few; cdr3_nt: TGTGCCAGCAGCTCGGGACATTCGGCTGAGACCCAGTACTTC; cdr3_aa: CASSSGHSAETQYF
j_call: TRBJ1-1; v_call: TRBV20-1; cdr3_length: 15; d_call: .; clone_size: many; cdr3_nt: TGCAGTGCTTCTCCGGGGGGGCGGAAGAACACTGAAGCTTTCTTT; cdr3_aa: CSASPGGRKNTEAFF
j_call: TRBJ2-2; v_call: TRBV12-3/TRBV12-4; cdr3_length: 15; d_call: .; clone_size: .; cdr3_nt: TGTGCCAGCAGTTCGGGACCTGCGGACACCGGGGAGCTGTTTTTT; cdr3_aa: CASSSGPADTGELFF
j_call: TRBJ2-7; v_call: TRBV7-2; cdr3_length: 12; d_call: .; clone_size: many; cdr3_nt: TGTGCCAGCAGCCCAGCCTCCTACGAGCAGTACTTC; cdr3_aa: CASSPASYEQYF
j_call: TRBJ2-7; v_call: TRBV6-1; cdr3_length: 13; d_call: TRBD1; clone_size: many; cdr3_nt: TGTGCCAGCAAAGGACAGGGGCCCTACGAGCAGTACTTC; cdr3_aa: CASKGQGPYEQYF
j_call: TRBJ2-7; v_call: TRBV7-9; cdr3_length: 15; d_call: .; clone_size: .; cdr3_nt: TGTGCCAGCAGCTTAGCGATGGGGGAGAGATACGAGCAGTACTTC; cdr3_aa: CASSLAMGERYEQYF
j_call: TRBJ2-5; v_call: TRBV7-2; cdr3_length: 15; d_call: TRBD2; clone_size: .; cdr3_nt: TGTGCCAGCAGCTCGTCTAGCGGGAGCCCAGAGACCCAGTACTTC; cdr3_aa: CASSSSSGSPETQYF
j_call: TRBJ2-7; v_call: TRBV7-9; cdr3_length: 12; d_call: TRBD1; clone_size: few; cdr3_nt: TGTGCCAGCAGCTTCGGACAGGCCGAGCAGTACTTC; cdr3_aa: CASSFGQAEQYF
j_call: TRBJ1-1; v_call: TRBV2; cdr3_length: 16; d_call: TRBD1; clone_size: many; cdr3_nt: TGTGCCAGCAGTGATGGACAGGGGGCTAGGTGGACTGAAGCTTTCTTT; cdr3_aa: CASSDGQGARWTEAFF
j_call: TRBJ2-1; v_call: TRBV19; cdr3_length: 14; d_call: .; clone_size: .; cdr3_nt: TGTGCCAGTAGTACTCTCGTCGGGAGCTATGAGCAGTTCTTC; cdr3_aa: CASSTLVGSYEQFF
j_call: TRBJ1-2; v_call: TRBV29-1; cdr3_length: 14; d_call: TRBD1; clone_size: .; cdr3_nt: TGCAGCGTTGATGAACAGGGGGCGCAGTCTGGCTACACCTTC; cdr3_aa: CSVDEQGAQSGYTF
j_call: TRBJ2-5; v_call: TRBV9; cdr3_length: 15; d_call: TRBD2; clone_size: .; cdr3_nt: TGTGCCAGCAGCGGGACTAGCGGGAGTTGGGAGACCCAGTACTTC; cdr3_aa: CASSGTSGSWETQYF
j_call: TRBJ2-7; v_call: TRBV2; cdr3_length: 13; d_call: .; clone_size: many; cdr3_nt: TGTGCCAGCAGTGAAGCGGGAGCTCGGGAGCAGTACTTC; cdr3_aa: CASSEAGAREQYF
j_call: TRBJ2-7; v_call: TRBV19; cdr3_length: 12; d_call: .; clone_size: few; cdr3_nt: TGTGCCAGTAGCGACGTAGGATACGAGCAGTACTTC; cdr3_aa: CASSDVGYEQYF
j_call: TRBJ1-6; v_call: TRBV20-1; cdr3_length: 15; d_call: .; clone_size: many; cdr3_nt: TGCAGTGCTAGACCCGGGGGCCCTGGTAATTCACCCCTCCACTTT; cdr3_aa: CSARPGGPGNSPLHF
j_call: TRBJ2-2; v_call: TRBV6-1; cdr3_length: 15; d_call: TRBD1; clone_size: .; cdr3_nt: TGTGCCAGCAGACGCACAGGGGGCAACACCGGGGAGCTGTTTTTT; cdr3_aa: CASRRTGGNTGELFF
j_call: TRBJ2-7; v_call: TRBV3-1; cdr3_length: 15; d_call: TRBD2; clone_size: many; cdr3_nt: TGTGCCAGCAGCGGGCGGGAGGGCCCTCCATACGAGCAGTACTTC; cdr3_aa: CASSGREGPPYEQYF
j_call: TRBJ1-2; v_call: TRBV12-3/TRBV12-4; cdr3_length: 15; d_call: TRBD1; clone_size: .; cdr3_nt: TGTGCCAGCAGTTTAGAGACAGGGGCTAACTATGGCTACACCTTC; cdr3_aa: CASSLETGANYGYTF
j_call: TRBJ2-2; v_call: TRBV2; cdr3_length: 14; d_call: .; clone_size: .; cdr3_nt: TGTGCCAGCATACGGAGACTGGGCACCGGGGAGCTGTTTTTT; cdr3_aa: CASIRRLGTGELFF
j_call: TRBJ1-5; v_call: TRBV6-9; cdr3_length: 14; d_call: .; clone_size: .; cdr3_nt: TGTGCCAGCAGTTACGGGAGGGTCAATCAGCCCCAGCATTTT; cdr3_aa: CASSYGRVNQPQHF
j_call: TRBJ2-5; v_call: TRBV6-2/TRBV6-3; cdr3_length: 11; d_call: .; clone_size: .; cdr3_nt: TGTGCCAGCAGGGACAAGGGGACCCAGTACTTC; cdr3_aa: CASRDKGTQYF
j_call: TRBJ1-4; v_call: TRBV29-1; cdr3_length: 16; d_call: .; clone_size: few; cdr3_nt: TGCAGCGGACTTTCCTCCACCGGGGGCTTTAATGAAAAACTGTTTTTT; cdr3_aa: CSGLSSTGGFNEKLFF
j_call: TRBJ2-5; v_call: TRBV28; cdr3_length: 15; d_call: .; clone_size: many; cdr3_nt: TGTGCCAGCAGTTCTAACAGGCGAATCCAAGAGACCCAGTACTTC; cdr3_aa: CASSSNRRIQETQYF
j_call: TRBJ2-7; v_call: TRBV6-1; cdr3_length: 15; d_call: .; clone_size: .; cdr3_nt: TGTGCCAGCATATCCTCGGGGCTACCTACTTACGAGCAGTACTTC; cdr3_aa: CASISSGLPTYEQYF
j_call: TRBJ1-6; v_call: TRBV27; cdr3_length: 15; d_call: TRBD1; clone_size: .; cdr3_nt: TGTGCCAGCACCCCCCGGACAGGGGGCTTTTCACCCCTCCACTTT; cdr3_aa: CASTPRTGGFSPLHF
j_call: TRBJ1-1; v_call: TRBV2; cdr3_length: 14; d_call: .; clone_size: many; cdr3_nt: TGTGCCAGCAGTGAAACATACCCCGACACTGAAGCTTTCTTT; cdr3_aa: CASSETYPDTEAFF
j_call: TRBJ2-1; v_call: TRBV28; cdr3_length: 16; d_call: .; clone_size: .; cdr3_nt: TGTGCCAGCAGTCCCCGGGGGGCCGGGCTCTACAATGAGCAGTTCTTC; cdr3_aa: CASSPRGAGLYNEQFF
j_call: TRBJ1-6; v_call: TRBV2; cdr3_length: 15; d_call: .; clone_size: .; cdr3_nt: TGTGCCAGCACCAGAATAACCTCCTTAAATTCACCCCTCCACTTT; cdr3_aa: CASTRITSLNSPLHF
j_call: TRBJ2-7; v_call: TRBV28; cdr3_length: 16; d_call: .; clone_size: many; cdr3_nt: TGTGCCAGCAGCCTAGCGGTAGGGGGGCACCTCTACGAGCAGTACTTC; cdr3_aa: CASSLAVGGHLYEQYF
j_call: TRBJ2-1; v_call: TRBV7-9; cdr3_length: 16; d_call: .; clone_size: .; cdr3_nt: TGTGCCAGCAGCCCAACGGGTCTATCGTCTTTATTAGGGCAGTTCTTC; cdr3_aa: CASSPTGLSSLLGQFF
j_call: TRBJ1-1; v_call: TRBV20-1; cdr3_length: 14; d_call: .; clone_size: few; cdr3_nt: TGCAGTGCTAGGAAGTTGGGGGTCCCCACTGAAGCTTTCTTT; cdr3_aa: CSARKLGVPTEAFF
j_call: TRBJ1-5; v_call: TRBV6-1; cdr3_length: 16; d_call: .; clone_size: .; cdr3_nt: TGTGCCAGCAGTGAAATATGGTTGGCAGGGCGACAGCCCCAGCATTTT; cdr3_aa: CASSEIWLAGRQPQHF
j_call: TRBJ2-1; v_call: TRBV20-1; cdr3_length: 16; d_call: TRBD2; clone_size: .; cdr3_nt: TGCAGTGCGGAATCTCCGGGGACTAGCAGGGTCGATGAGCAGTTCTTC; cdr3_aa: CSAESPGTSRVDEQFF
j_call: TRBJ2-2; v_call: TRBV15; cdr3_length: 18; d_call: TRBD2; clone_size: few; cdr3_nt: TGTGCCACCAGCAGAGCTTCTTGGACTAGCGGGAATGCCGGGGAGCTGTTTTTT; cdr3_aa: CATSRASWTSGNAGELFF